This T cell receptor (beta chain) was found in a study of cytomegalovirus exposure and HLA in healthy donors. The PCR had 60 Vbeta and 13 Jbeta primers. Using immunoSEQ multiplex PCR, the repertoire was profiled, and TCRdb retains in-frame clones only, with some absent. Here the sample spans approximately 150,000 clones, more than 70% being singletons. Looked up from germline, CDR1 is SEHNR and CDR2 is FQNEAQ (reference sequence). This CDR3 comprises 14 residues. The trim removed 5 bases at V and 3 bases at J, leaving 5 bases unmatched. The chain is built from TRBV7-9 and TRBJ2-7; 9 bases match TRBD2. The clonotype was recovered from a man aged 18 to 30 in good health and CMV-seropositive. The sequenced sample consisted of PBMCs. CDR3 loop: CASSPSGGIYEQYF. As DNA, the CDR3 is TGTGCCAGCAGCCCGAGCGGGGGGATCTACGAGCAGTACTTC. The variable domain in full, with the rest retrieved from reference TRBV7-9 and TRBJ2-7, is DTGVSQNPRHKITKRGQNVTFRCDPISEHNRLYWYRQTLGQGPEFLTYFQNEAQLEKSRLLSDRFSAERPKGSFSTLEIQRTEQGDSAMYLCASSPSGGIYEQYFGPGTRLTVT.